Described below is a single T cell receptor beta chain sequence and its context. A junction boundary mismatches the germline segment, possibly from a read error. Assay used: immunoSEQ multiplex PCR; TCRdb lists only in-frame clones, some missing. This table holds about 34,000 clones, 93% found once. This CDR3 spans 16 amino acids. Germline-derived CDR1 and CDR2 are SGHVS and FNYEAQ. These data are taken from a study of T cells in tuberculosis. Sample time point: new active TB diagnosis, blood taken before or within 7 days of starting treatment. Each clinical donor contributed on average about 100,000 T cells from unsorted cryopreserved PBMC.

The rearrangement joins TRBV7-6 to TRBJ2-5, with 12 bases lining up with TRBD2. The receptor was derived from an adult with tuberculosis. The specimen comprised PBMCs, sampled at tuberculosis diagnosis. The CDR3 DNA is TGTGCCAGCAGCGCAGGAACACTAGCGGGGGGAGAGCCCCAGTACTTC. It translates to CASSAGTLAGGEPQYF.